This T cell receptor (beta chain) was profiled in a study of technical replicates of blood from several donors. This clone was picked up a small number of times. J gave up 8 bases and V 1 base, and 8 bases lay outside the gene matches. Germline loops: CDR1 SGHTA, CDR2 FQGNSA. This CDR3 contains 15 residues. The table came from immunoSEQ multiplex PCR; TCRdb's copy has only in-frame clones and leaves some out. The sample lists 75,000 to 90,000 clones; more than 85% were seen once. The source of this sequence is a human donor in good health. The sequenced sample consisted of T cells isolated from PBMCs. The genes are TRBV7-2 and TRBJ1-5, with 7 bases aligning to TRBD1. Here the CDR3 DNA reads TGTGCCAGCAGCTTAGTTATCGGGACAGAGGAGCCCCAGCATTTT. Translation: CASSLVIGTEEPQHF. Filled out from reference TRBV7-2 and TRBJ1-5, the complete variable domain reads GAGVSQSPSNKVTEKGKDVELRCDPISGHTALYWYRQSLGQGLEFLIYFQGNSAPDKSGLPSDRFSAERTGGSVSTLTIQRTQQEDSAVYLCASSLVIGTEEPQHFGDGTRLSIL.